This is a list of T cell receptor beta chains from one sample in a study of graft-versus-host responses after intestinal transplantation. Produced via immunoSEQ multiplex PCR; TCRdb's table is partial and in-frame only. The table records tens of thousands of clones, just under 95% of them present only once. No antigen has been identified for these receptors. The sample consisted of unstimulated CD8+ T cells sorted from spleen or lymph node cells, taken before transplant. Receptor source: a human donor who was the organ donor for an intestinal transplant. CDR3s include the opening cysteine and the closing phenylalanine or tryptophan. The D gene is left open where the match is weak. The listing skips clone size in some rows; elsewhere it reads once, few, many or a size class.

TRBD1	.	TRBV13	TRBJ2-7	CASSLEQTGSYEQYF	TGTGCCAGCAGCTTAGAACAGACAGGGTCCTACGAGCAGTACTTC
TRBD1	.	TRBV29-1	TRBJ1-2	CSATGVSPLEGYTF	TGCAGCGCAACAGGGGTCTCCCCGCTGGAGGGCTACACCTTC
TRBD1	.	TRBV7-8	TRBJ1-6	CASSSTPTGQAASPLHF	TGTGCCAGCAGCTCAACACCCACGGGACAGGCGGCTTCACCCCTCCACTTT
.	.	TRBV19	TRBJ1-5	CASSGRAGNQPQHF	TGTGCCAGTTCGGGCAGGGCGGGGAATCAGCCCCAGCATTTT
TRBD1	few	TRBV19	TRBJ2-7	CASRPGQGRDEQYF	TGTGCCAGTCGTCCGGGACAGGGACGGGACGAGCAGTACTTC
.	.	TRBV7-8	TRBJ1-4	CASSLEQQFNEKLFF	TGTGCCAGCAGCTTAGAGCAACAGTTTAATGAAAAACTGTTTTTT
TRBD1	few	TRBV5-6	TRBJ2-7	CASTPRRGQALYEQYF	TGTGCCAGCACCCCGCGTCGGGGACAGGCGCTCTACGAGCAGTACTTC
.	.	TRBV4-1	TRBJ2-7	CASSPGQLYSYEQYF	TGCGCCAGCAGCCCGGGACAACTATACTCCTACGAGCAGTACTTC
.	.	TRBV6-5	TRBJ2-7	CASSPGTSSSYEQYF	TGTGCCAGCAGTCCGGGGACATCGAGCTCCTACGAGCAGTACTTC
.	.	TRBV20-1	TRBJ2-7	CSALVAPEDF	TGCAGTGCCCTCGTGGCCCCGGAGGACTTC
TRBD2	.	TRBV11-2	TRBJ2-7	CASSFSGSSSHEQYF	TGTGCCAGCAGCTTTAGCGGGAGCAGTTCCCACGAGCAGTACTTC
.	.	TRBV10-1	TRBJ2-5	CASSGGPGETQYF	TGCGCCAGCAGTGGGGGCCCCGGGGAGACCCAGTACTTC
.	.	TRBV27	TRBJ2-7	CASSSITGTPYEQYF	TGTGCCAGCAGTTCTATCACCGGGACTCCATATGAGCAGTACTTC
.	.	TRBV2	TRBJ1-1	CASSGSRGTEAFF	TGTGCCAGCAGTGGAAGCCGGGGGACTGAAGCTTTCTTT
TRBD1	.	TRBV27	TRBJ2-5	CASSRTRDRGKTQYF	TGTGCCAGCAGCCGAACTCGGGACAGGGGGAAGACCCAGTACTTC
TRBD2	.	TRBV4-1	TRBJ2-7	CASSLGPASGAYEQYF	TGCGCCAGCAGCCTCGGCCCAGCTAGCGGGGCCTACGAGCAGTACTTC
.	.	TRBV7-9	TRBJ2-1	CASSLDYHEQFF	TGTGCCAGCAGTTTGGACTACCACGAGCAGTTCTTC
TRBD2	.	TRBV4-3	TRBJ2-3	CASSQGGRLAGTDTQYF	TGCGCCAGCAGCCAAGGCGGGAGGCTAGCGGGCACAGATACGCAGTATTTT
.	once	TRBV10-3	TRBJ2-3	CAISEKWREARGGYTDTQYF	TGTGCCATCAGTGAGAAGTGGAGAGAGGCTAGGGGGGGATACACAGATACGCAGTATTTT
.	.	TRBV5-6	TRBJ2-7	CASSWAGNVYEQYF	TGTGCCAGCAGTTGGGCGGGCAACGTCTACGAGCAGTACTTC
.	.	TRBV4-1	TRBJ1-3	CASRYTMAGNTIYF	TGCGCCAGCAGGTACACGATGGCTGGAAACACCATATATTTT
TRBD2	.	TRBV27	TRBJ2-7	CASSLSSGGPYEQYF	TGTGCCAGCAGTTTATCCTCGGGAGGGCCCTACGAGCAGTACTTC
.	once	TRBV5-1	TRBJ2-3	CASSVVGYSTDTQYF	TGCGCCAGCAGCGTAGTCGGGTATAGCACAGATACGCAGTATTTT
TRBD1	.	TRBV10-3	TRBJ1-2	CAISGWTGATRDGYTF	TGTGCCATCAGTGGATGGACAGGGGCTACGCGTGATGGCTACACCTTC
.	.	TRBV9	TRBJ1-6	CASSGLGGTPLHF	TGTGCCAGCAGCGGACTGGGGGGGACACCCCTCCACTTT
.	.	TRBV6-5	TRBJ2-2	CASSYGGSGELFF	TGTGCCAGCAGTTACGGCGGGTCCGGGGAGCTGTTTTTT
.	.	TRBV13	TRBJ1-1	CASSLDEGRNTEAFF	TGTGCCAGCAGCTTAGACGAGGGCAGGAACACTGAAGCTTTCTTT
.	.	TRBV4-1	TRBJ1-4	CASSQRLPGRGEKLFF	TGCGCCAGCAGCCAACGTCTTCCAGGGCGAGGAGAAAAACTGTTTTTT
.	.	TRBV5-4	TRBJ1-6	CASSPGGSYNSPLHF	TGTGCCAGCTCCCCCGGGGGATCCTATAATTCACCCCTCCACTTT
.	.	TRBV30	TRBJ1-4	CAWSVTDEKLFF	TGTGCCTGGAGTGTTACGGATGAAAAACTGTTTTTT
.	.	TRBV7-9	TRBJ1-5	CASSLYGRGEPQHF	TGTGCCAGCAGCTTATATGGGCGGGGAGAGCCCCAGCATTTT
TRBD2	.	TRBV4-3	TRBJ2-2	CASSQIAGGGTGELFF	TGCGCCAGCAGCCAAATAGCGGGAGGAGGCACCGGGGAGCTGTTTTTT
TRBD1	.	TRBV6-4	TRBJ2-3	CASNARTGGSDTQYF	TGTGCCAGCAATGCGCGTACAGGGGGATCGGATACGCAGTATTTT
.	once	TRBV6-1	TRBJ2-7	CASMQYEQYF	TGTGCCAGCATGCAGTACGAGCAGTACTTC
.	.	TRBV28	TRBJ2-7	CASSFGEQYF	TGTGCCAGCAGTTTCGGTGAGCAGTACTTC
TRBD2	.	TRBV12-5	TRBJ2-1	CASGLADLPPSGDSSYNEQFF	TGTGCTAGTGGTTTGGCCGACCTGCCACCTAGCGGGGATAGCTCCTACAATGAGCAGTTCTTC
.	.	TRBV27	TRBJ2-7	CASSLYGGSYEQYF	TGTGCCAGCAGTTTATATGGCGGGTCCTACGAGCAGTACTTC